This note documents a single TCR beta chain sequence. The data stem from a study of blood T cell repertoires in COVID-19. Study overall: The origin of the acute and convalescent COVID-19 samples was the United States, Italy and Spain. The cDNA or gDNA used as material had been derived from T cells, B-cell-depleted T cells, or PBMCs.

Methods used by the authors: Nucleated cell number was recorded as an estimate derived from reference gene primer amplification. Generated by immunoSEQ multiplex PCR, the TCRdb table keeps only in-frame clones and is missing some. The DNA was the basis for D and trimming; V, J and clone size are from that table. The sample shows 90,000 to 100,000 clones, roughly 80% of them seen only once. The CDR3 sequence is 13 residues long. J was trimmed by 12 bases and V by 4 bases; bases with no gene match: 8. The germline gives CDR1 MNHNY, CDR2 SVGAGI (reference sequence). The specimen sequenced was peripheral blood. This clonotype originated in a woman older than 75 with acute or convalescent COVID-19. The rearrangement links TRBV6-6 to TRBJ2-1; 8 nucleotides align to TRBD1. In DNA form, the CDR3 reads TGTGCCAGCAGTTTAGGACAGGGTAGGGTGCAGTTCTTC. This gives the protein CASSLGQGRVQFF.